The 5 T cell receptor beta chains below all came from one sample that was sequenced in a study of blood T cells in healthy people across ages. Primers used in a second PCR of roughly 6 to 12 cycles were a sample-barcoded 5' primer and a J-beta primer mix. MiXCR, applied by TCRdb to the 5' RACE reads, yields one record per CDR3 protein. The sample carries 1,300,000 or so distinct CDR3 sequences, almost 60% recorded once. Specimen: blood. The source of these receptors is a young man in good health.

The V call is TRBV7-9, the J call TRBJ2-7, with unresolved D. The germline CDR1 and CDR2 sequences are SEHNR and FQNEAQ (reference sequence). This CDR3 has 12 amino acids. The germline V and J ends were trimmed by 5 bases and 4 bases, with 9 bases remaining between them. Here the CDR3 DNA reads TGTGCCAGCAGCCATGGCTGGTACGAGCAGTACTTC. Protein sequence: CASSHGWYEQYF.

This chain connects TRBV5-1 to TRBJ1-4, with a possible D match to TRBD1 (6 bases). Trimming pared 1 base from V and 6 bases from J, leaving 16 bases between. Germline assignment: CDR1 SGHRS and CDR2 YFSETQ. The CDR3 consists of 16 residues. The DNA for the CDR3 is TGCGCCAGCAGCTTGAGTTCGGGCAGGGGCGATGAAAAACTGTTTTTT. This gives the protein CASSLSSGRGDEKLFF.

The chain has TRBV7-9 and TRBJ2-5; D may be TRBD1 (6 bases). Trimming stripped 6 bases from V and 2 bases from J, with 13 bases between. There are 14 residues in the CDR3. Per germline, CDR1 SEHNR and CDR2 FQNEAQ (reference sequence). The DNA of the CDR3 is TGTGCCAGCAGGCCCGCAGGGGTACAAGAGACCCAGTACTTC. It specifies CASRPAGVQETQYF. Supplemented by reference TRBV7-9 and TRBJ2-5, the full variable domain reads DTGVSQNPRHKITKRGQNVTFRCDPISEHNRLYWYRQTLGQGPEFLTYFQNEAQLEKSRLLSDRFSAERPKGSFSTLEIQRTEQGDSAMYLCASRPAGVQETQYFGPGTRLLVL.

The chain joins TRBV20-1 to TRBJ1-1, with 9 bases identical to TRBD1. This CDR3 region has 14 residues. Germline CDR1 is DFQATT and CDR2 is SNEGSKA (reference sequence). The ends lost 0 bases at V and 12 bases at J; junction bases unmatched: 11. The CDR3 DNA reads TGCAGTGCTAGAGAAGGACAGGGGCTCCTTATTTCTTTCTTT. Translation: CSAREGQGLLISFF.

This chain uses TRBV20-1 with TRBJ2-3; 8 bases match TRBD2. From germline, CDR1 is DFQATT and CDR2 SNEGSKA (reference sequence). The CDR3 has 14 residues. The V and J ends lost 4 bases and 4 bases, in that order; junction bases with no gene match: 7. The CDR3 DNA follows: TGCAGTGCTACCATAGCGGGGTTGCCAGATACGCAGTATTTT. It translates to CSATIAGLPDTQYF.